Below are 18 T cell receptor beta chains sequenced from a single sample in a study of quantifying T cell responses using KT2 cells. Whole-study context: Reverse transcription used primers in the TCR alpha and beta constant regions.

Each cDNA got a UMI-containing oligo ligated at its 3' end. The first PCR ran approximately 4 cycles with an equimolar RC1.1 and RC1.2 beta primer mix. TCRdb called the UMI-ligation and nested PCR reads again in MiXCR, with one record for every CDR3 protein. The sample shows 50,000 to 70,000 distinct CDR3 sequences, about 12% of them seen only once. Sequencing input: PBMCs spiked with cells of the T cell clone KT2. Source of these receptors: a human donor.

This clonotype was counted a few times. The chain couples TRBV25-1 to TRBJ2-7; D gene ambiguous. Germline CDR1 MGHDK, CDR2 SYGVNS. CDR3 size: 12 residues. V lost 6 bases, J lost 3 bases, and 9 bases lay in between. CDR3 nucleotide sequence: TGTGCCAGCAGCCCGGACGGCTACGAGCAGTACTTC. Amino acids: CASSPDGYEQYF.

The chain has TRBV5-1 and TRBJ2-3; 15 nucleotides align to TRBD2. The trim removed 3 bases at V and 4 bases at J, leaving 3 bases unmatched. From germline, CDR1 is SGHRS and CDR2 YFSETQ. The CDR3 loop spans 16 amino acids. CDR3 sequence: CASSWGLAGGPDTQYF. CDR3 nucleotides: TGCGCCAGCAGCTGGGGACTAGCGGGGGGCCCAGATACGCAGTATTTT.

This clonotype showed up just a few times. The chain uses TRBV24-1 and TRBJ2-2; unclear D gene. Germline CDR1 is KGHDR and CDR2 is SFDVKD. This CDR3 has 13 amino acids. Trimming cost V 5 bases and J 5 bases, with 8 bases left between them. The CDR3 DNA sequence: TGTGCCACCAGTGTGACCGAGACCGGGGAGCTGTTTTTT. Residues: CATSVTETGELFF.

This clonotype was picked up a small number of times. The chain joins TRBV9 to TRBJ1-2, with 12 bases identical to TRBD1. CDR3 size: 13 residues. V was pared by 3 bases and J by 8 bases, with 2 bases of the junction left unmatched. Germline values: CDR1 SGDLS, CDR2 YYNGEE. This chain's CDR3 is CASSDGTGGGYTF. The CDR3 DNA reads TGTGCCAGCAGCGACGGGACAGGGGGCGGCTACACCTTC.

The chain combines TRBV20-1 with TRBJ2-1, with 8 bases that match TRBD1. Trimming at V came to 6 bases and at J to 6 bases, leaving 10 bases not matched to a gene. This CDR3 comprises 14 residues. CDR1 is DFQATT and CDR2 is SNEGSKA in the germline V gene (reference sequence). CDR3 in DNA: TGCAGTGCCCCGGGACAGGCGATGATCAATGAGCAGTTCTTC. It is translated as CSAPGQAMINEQFF.

The chain combines TRBV18 with TRBJ2-2; D is uncertain. Germline V CDR1 and CDR2: KGHSH, LQKENI. Trimming cost V 1 base and J 1 base, with 13 bases left between them. This CDR3 has 17 residues. In DNA, the CDR3 is TGTGCCAGCTCACCACGAGGCTCGGCAGGGAACACCGGGGAGCTGTTTTTT. Translating it yields CASSPRGSAGNTGELFF.

This clonotype was seen only a few times. The chain employs TRBV10-3 and TRBJ1-1, with D possibly TRBD1 on 5 matching bases. The V end lost 0 bases, the J end lost 6 bases, and 11 bases lay between the germline ends. CDR3 length equals 14 residues. Germline V gene sequence: CDR1 ENHRY, CDR2 SYGVKD. The CDR3 here is CAISESGRVAEAFF. For the CDR3, the DNA is TGTGCCATCAGTGAGTCCGGCAGGGTTGCTGAAGCTTTCTTT.

This clonotype was seen only a few times. This sequence joins TRBV29-1 and TRBJ1-2; 8 nucleotides agree with TRBD1. Germline V CDR1 and CDR2: SQVTM, ANQGSEA. The CDR3 loop spans 13 amino acids. V dropped 5 bases and J dropped 3; count of bases not matched to a gene: 5. CDR3 nucleotides: TGCAGCGTTAAGACAGGGGCCGACTATGGCTACACCTTC. Translation gives CSVKTGADYGYTF.

The table lists this clonotype with many counts. The CDR3 here is CSASTGGRNTIYF. CDR3 DNA sequence: TGCAGCGCCTCGACAGGGGGCCGGAACACCATATATTTT. The V call is TRBV29-1, the J call TRBJ1-3, with TRBD1 matching over 10 bases. The germline gives CDR1 SQVTM, CDR2 ANQGSEA. J lost 7 bases, V lost 7 bases, and 7 bases had no gene match. The CDR3 runs to 13 residues.

This chain links TRBV7-3 with TRBJ2-5; D is possibly TRBD1 (6 bases). V was cut by 2 bases and J by 0 bases, with 7 bases left in between. Germline loops: CDR1 SGHTA, CDR2 FQGTGA. CDR3 length: 14 residues. This CDR3 is CASSLGTNQETQYF. CDR3 DNA sequence: TGTGCCAGCAGCTTAGGGACAAACCAAGAGACCCAGTACTTC.

By share of the sample, this clonotype is medium-sized. The J gene is TRBJ1-1, the V gene TRBV20-1; D is possibly TRBD1 (6 bases). The V and J ends lost 3 bases and 4 bases respectively, with 12 bases between them. Germline V gene data show CDR1 as DFQATT and CDR2 as SNEGSKA (reference sequence). CDR3 length equals 13 residues. In nucleotides, the CDR3 is TGCAGTGCTAGTGGGGGCCAGGTCACTGAAGCTTTCTTT. Residues: CSASGGQVTEAFF.

The table lists this clonotype with a few counts. This chain links TRBV6-5 with TRBJ2-3; D gene ambiguous. This CDR3 spans 14 amino acids. Between the trimmed V and J ends, which lost 3 bases and 4 bases, there was a span of 11 bases. The germline V gene encodes CDR1 MNHEY and CDR2 SVGAGI. CDR3 protein: CASSYWLDSDTQYF. The CDR3 DNA is TGTGCCAGCAGTTATTGGCTCGACTCAGATACGCAGTATTTT.

The DNA of the CDR3 is TGCAGCGTTGATAAGGGACAATGGCTCTATGGCTACACCTTC. Protein: CSVDKGQWLYGYTF. This chain connects TRBV29-1 to TRBJ1-2, with a tentative D call TRBD1 (6 bases). CDR3 length: 14 residues. V was trimmed by 3 bases and J by 4 bases, leaving 15 bases between them. Germline V CDR1 and CDR2: SQVTM, ANQGSEA. Supplemented by reference TRBV29-1 and TRBJ1-2, the full variable domain reads SAVISQKPSRDICQRGTSLTIQCQVDSQVTMMFWYRQQPGQSLTLIATANQGSEATYESGFVIDKFPISRPNLTFSTLTVSNMSPEDSSIYLCSVDKGQWLYGYTFGSGTRLTVV.

This clonotype was counted only a few times. This chain links TRBV2 with TRBJ2-1; 9 positions agree with TRBD2. The V gene end was trimmed by 6 bases and the J gene end by 8 bases; junction bases not matched to a gene: 8. This CDR3 has 14 residues. Per the germline V gene, CDR1 is SNHLY and CDR2 is FYNNEI. CDR3 DNA: TGTGCCAGCAGGGAGCGGGGGGTAGCCGATGAGCAGTTCTTC. It is translated as CASRERGVADEQFF. Using reference TRBV2 and TRBJ2-1 for the parts outside the CDR3, the full variable domain is EPEVTQTPSHQVTQMGQEVILRCVPISNHLYFYWYRQILGQKVEFLVSFYNNEISEKSEIFDDQFSVERPDGSNFTLKIRSTKLEDSAMYFCASRERGVADEQFFGPGTRLTVL.

The rearrangement uses TRBV5-4 and TRBJ1-2; unclear D gene. Germline V gives CDR1 SGHNT, CDR2 YYREEE (reference sequence). Deletions cut 0 bases from V and 2 bases from J, with 14 bases between. The CDR3 runs to 16 residues. The CDR3 DNA sequence: TGTGCCAGCAGCTTGGCACCCGGACGGACGAACTATGGCTACACCTTC. As protein: CASSLAPGRTNYGYTF.

This clonotype was recorded a few times. The rearrangement links TRBV19 to TRBJ2-7; the D is unclear. This CDR3 has 14 residues. The germline V and J ends were trimmed by 5 bases and 2 bases, with 13 bases remaining between them. Germline CDR1 and CDR2: LNHDA and SQIVND (reference sequence). CDR3 amino acids: CASSLRPAAYEQYF. CDR3 nucleotides: TGTGCCAGTAGTCTTCGGCCAGCCGCCTACGAGCAGTACTTC.

The V and J genes are TRBV5-1 and TRBJ2-5; D is ambiguous. CDR3 length equals 15 residues. Between the trimmed V and J ends, which lost 4 bases and 1 base, there was a span of 14 bases. Germline-derived CDR1 and CDR2 are SGHRS and YFSETQ. The CDR3 DNA sequence: TGCGCCAGCAGCCGGCCGTCGACAACCCAAGAGACCCAGTACTTC. Amino acids: CASSRPSTTQETQYF.

This rearrangement joins TRBV12-5 to TRBJ1-2; D not resolved. V dropped 2 bases and J dropped 2 bases, with 6 bases sitting between them. Germline lookup yields CDR1 LGHNT and CDR2 FRNRAP. The CDR3 runs to 13 residues. The CDR3 sequence: CASGLQKNYGYTF. CDR3 nucleotides: TGTGCTAGTGGTTTGCAGAAGAACTATGGCTACACCTTC.